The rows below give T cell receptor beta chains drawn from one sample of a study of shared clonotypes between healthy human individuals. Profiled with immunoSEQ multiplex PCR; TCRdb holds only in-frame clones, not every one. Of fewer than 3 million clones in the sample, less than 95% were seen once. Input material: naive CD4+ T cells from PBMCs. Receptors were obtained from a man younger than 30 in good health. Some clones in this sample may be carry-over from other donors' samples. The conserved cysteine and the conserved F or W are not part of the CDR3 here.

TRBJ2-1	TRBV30	AWGKWDRSGNEQF
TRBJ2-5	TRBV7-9	ASSIGLAEQETQY
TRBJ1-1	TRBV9	ASSVAGKNTEAF
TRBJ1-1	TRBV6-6	ASSLYRGNTEAF
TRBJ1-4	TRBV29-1	SAKGIPGQGGLATNEKLF
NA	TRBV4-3	ASSQVASGPYEQY
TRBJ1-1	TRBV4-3	ASSHPPGGGTEAF
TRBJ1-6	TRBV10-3	AISEYGSSYNSPLH
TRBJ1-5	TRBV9	ASSGPGNNQPQH
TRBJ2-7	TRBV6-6	ASSYGTGTYEQY
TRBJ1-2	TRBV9	ASSTTGGYGYT
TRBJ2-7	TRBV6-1	ASKGQGAGEQY
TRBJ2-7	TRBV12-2	ASRFPPWSALKEQY
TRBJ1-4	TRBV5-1	ASSLGAGVTNEKLF
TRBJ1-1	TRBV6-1	ASSARPNMNTEAF
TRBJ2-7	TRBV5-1	ASAQPDSSYEQY
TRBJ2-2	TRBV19	ASSYTRRAANTGELF
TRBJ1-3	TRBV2	ASSDPPSGNTIY
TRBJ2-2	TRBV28	ASSPLRPTGELF
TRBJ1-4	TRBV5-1	ASSRGPRTGDNEKLF
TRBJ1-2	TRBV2	ASSGGGVKGIMYGYT
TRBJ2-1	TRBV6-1	ASSAGTALLLRQF
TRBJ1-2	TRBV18	ASSPGQGVINGYT
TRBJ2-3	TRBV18	ASSPGTGVTDTQY
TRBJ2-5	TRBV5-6	ASSLERAETQY
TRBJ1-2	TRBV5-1	ASRSGTGGYGYT
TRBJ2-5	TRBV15	ATSRDPVAGGGETQY
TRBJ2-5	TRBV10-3	AISDRKGAIQETQY
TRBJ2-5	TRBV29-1	SVGQGRGETQY
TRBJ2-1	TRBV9	ASSVEGLADNEQF
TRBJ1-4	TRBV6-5	ASSPRGGDGEKLF
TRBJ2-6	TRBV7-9	ASSPVGASGANVLT
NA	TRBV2	ASSALGSLFEQY
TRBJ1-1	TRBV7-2	ASTLSQTGSTEAF
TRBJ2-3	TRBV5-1	ASRESGRESDTQY
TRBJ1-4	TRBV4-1	ASSLQEDRGREKLF
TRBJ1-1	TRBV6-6	ASSWGTGTGRAEAF
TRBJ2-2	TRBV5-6	ASSPLGQGRTGELF
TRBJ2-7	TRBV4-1	ASSRDRTSISPYEQY
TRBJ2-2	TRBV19	ASGNTGELF
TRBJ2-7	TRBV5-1	ASSLNTGGTYEQY
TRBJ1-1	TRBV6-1	ASSEAEGGVAEAF
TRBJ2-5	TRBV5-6	ASSYRTPRAETQY
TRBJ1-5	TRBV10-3	AISESNQPQH
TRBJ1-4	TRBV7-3	ASSSTGQRGEKLF
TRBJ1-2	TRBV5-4	ASSLPANYGYT
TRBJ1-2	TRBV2	ASILTENYGYT
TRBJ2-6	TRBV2	ASKGGVSGANVLT
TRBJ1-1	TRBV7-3	ASSLDGASIKNTEAF
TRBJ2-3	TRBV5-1	ASSLDRARDTQY
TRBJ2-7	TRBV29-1	SVESGGRGGVYEQY
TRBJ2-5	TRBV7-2	ASSLDSIQETQY
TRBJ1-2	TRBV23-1	ASSQSDQGNYGYT